This paragraph covers one T cell receptor (beta chain) sequence. Its matching antigen is unknown. TCRdb's copy holds only in-frame clones and misses some; the assay was immunoSEQ multiplex PCR. The sample gives about 480,000 clones, 87% of which show up once; around 13% is in the top ten. V gave up 0 bases and J gave up 7 bases, with 4 bases separating them. Per the germline V gene, CDR1 is SGHKS and CDR2 is YYEKEE (reference sequence). CDR3 length: 12 residues. This sample was included in a study of Ad26.COV2.S vaccination and SARS-CoV-2 variants. Study-level information: Participant was drawn from the COV1001 Ad26.COV2.S trial arm. Regarding the study as a whole: Spike-specific TCR breadth in vaccine recipients exceeded that seen in placebo recipients.

Described treatment: around 19 received Ad26.COV2.S at low or high dose, single or two shots; roughly 5 received placebo; per-sample allocation not given. Day 63 following the first vaccine or placebo injection was when the samples were taken. A Boston adult aged 18-55 years was the donor. The source material was peripheral blood, sampled in a trial of Ad26.COV2.S vaccine versus placebo. The chain is built from TRBV5-5 and TRBJ2-2; D unclear. The source of this sequence is a person between 18 and 65 years old who received the Ad26.COV2.S COVID-19 vaccine or a placebo. The CDR3 reads CASSLVGGELFF. In nucleotides, the CDR3 is TGTGCCAGCAGCTTGGTGGGCGGGGAGCTGTTTTTT. Looking up the rest from reference TRBV5-5 and TRBJ2-2 gives the full variable domain: DAGVTQSPTHLIKTRGQQVTLRCSPISGHKSVSWYQQVLGQGPQFIFQYYEKEERGRGNFPDRFSARQFPNYSSELNVNALLLGDSALYLCASSLVGGELFFGEGSRLTVL.